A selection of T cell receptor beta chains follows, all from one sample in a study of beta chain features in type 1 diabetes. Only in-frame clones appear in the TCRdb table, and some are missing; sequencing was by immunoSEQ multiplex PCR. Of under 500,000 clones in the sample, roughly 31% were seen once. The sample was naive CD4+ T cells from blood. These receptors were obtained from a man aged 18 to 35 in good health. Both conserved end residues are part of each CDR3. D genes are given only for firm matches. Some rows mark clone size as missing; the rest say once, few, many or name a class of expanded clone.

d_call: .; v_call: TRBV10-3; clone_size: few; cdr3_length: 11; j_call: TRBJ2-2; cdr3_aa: CAISDTGELFF; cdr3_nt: TGTGCCATCAGTGATACCGGGGAGCTGTTTTTT
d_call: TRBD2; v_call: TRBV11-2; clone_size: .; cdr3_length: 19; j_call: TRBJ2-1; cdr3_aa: CASSLDRGGTSGTLNEQFF; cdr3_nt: TGTGCCAGCAGCTTAGATAGGGGTGGGACTAGCGGGACACTCAATGAGCAGTTCTTC
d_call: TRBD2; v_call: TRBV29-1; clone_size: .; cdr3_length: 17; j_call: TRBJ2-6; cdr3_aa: CSAETSGRTSGANVLTF; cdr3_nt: TGCAGCGCTGAGACTAGCGGGAGGACGTCTGGGGCCAACGTCCTGACTTTC
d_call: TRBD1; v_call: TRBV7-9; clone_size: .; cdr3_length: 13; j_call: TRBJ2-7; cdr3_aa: CASSLGDRYEQYF; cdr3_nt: TGTGCCAGCAGCTTAGGGGACAGATACGAGCAGTACTTC
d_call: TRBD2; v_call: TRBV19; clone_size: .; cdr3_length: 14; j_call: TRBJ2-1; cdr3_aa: CASRGLATYNEQFF; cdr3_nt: TGTGCCAGTAGGGGACTAGCGACCTACAATGAGCAGTTCTTC
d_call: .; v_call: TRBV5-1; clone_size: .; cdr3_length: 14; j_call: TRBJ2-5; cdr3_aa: CASSSDRLRETQYF; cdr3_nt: TGCGCCAGCAGCTCCGACAGGCTACGGGAGACCCAGTACTTC
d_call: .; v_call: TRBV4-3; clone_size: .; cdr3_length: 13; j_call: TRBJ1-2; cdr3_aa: CASSQEQHYGYTF; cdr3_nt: TGCGCCAGCAGCCAAGAACAACACTATGGCTACACCTTC
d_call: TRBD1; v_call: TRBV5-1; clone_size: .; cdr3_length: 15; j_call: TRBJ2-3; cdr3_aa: CASSSTTGDPNTQYF; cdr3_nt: TGCGCCAGCAGTTCCACGACAGGGGATCCAAATACGCAGTATTTT
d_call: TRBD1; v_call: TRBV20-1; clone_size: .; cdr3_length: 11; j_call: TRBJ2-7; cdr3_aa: CSGGQGYEQYF; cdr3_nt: TGCAGTGGGGGACAGGGTTACGAGCAGTACTTC
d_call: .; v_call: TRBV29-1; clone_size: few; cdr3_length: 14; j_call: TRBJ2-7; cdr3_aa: CSVAFSGEAYEQYF; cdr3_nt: TGCAGCGTTGCTTTTTCTGGGGAGGCCTACGAGCAGTACTTC
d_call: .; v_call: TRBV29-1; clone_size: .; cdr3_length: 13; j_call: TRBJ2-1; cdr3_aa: CSYRDSNYNEQFF; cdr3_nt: TGCAGCTACCGGGACTCTAACTACAATGAGCAGTTCTTC
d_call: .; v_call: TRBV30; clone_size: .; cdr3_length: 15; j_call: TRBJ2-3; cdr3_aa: CAWSVTTRSTDTQYF; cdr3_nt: TGTGCCTGGAGTGTAACTACCCGGAGCACAGATACGCAGTATTTT
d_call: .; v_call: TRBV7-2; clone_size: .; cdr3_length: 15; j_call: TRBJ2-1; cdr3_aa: CASSFSGWPYNEQFF; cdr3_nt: TGTGCCAGCAGCTTCTCGGGCTGGCCCTACAATGAGCAGTTCTTC
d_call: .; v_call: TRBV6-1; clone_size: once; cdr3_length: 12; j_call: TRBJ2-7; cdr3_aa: CASKGTTEIQYF; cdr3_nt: TGTGCCAGCAAGGGAACAACAGAAATACAGTACTTC
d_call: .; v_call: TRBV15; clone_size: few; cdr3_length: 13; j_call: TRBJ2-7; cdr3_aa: CATSRAPRGEQYF; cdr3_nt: TGTGCCACCAGCAGAGCCCCGCGAGGGGAGCAGTACTTC
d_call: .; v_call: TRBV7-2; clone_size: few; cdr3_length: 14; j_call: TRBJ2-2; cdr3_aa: CASSPGVVPGELFF; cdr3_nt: TGTGCCAGCAGCCCCGGAGTGGTACCCGGGGAGCTGTTTTTT
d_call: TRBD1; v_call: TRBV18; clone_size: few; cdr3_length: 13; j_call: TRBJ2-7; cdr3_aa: CASSRGQPYEQYF; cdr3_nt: TGTGCCAGCTCACGGGGACAGCCCTACGAGCAGTACTTC
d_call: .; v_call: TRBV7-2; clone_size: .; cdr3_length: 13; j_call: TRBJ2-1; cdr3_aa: CASSFGPNNEQFF; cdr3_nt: TGTGCCAGCAGCTTTGGACCGAACAATGAGCAGTTCTTC
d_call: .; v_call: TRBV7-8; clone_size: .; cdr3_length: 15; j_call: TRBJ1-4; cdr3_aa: CASRPIGRPNEKLFF; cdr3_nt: TGTGCCAGCAGACCCATCGGCAGGCCTAATGAAAAACTGTTTTTT
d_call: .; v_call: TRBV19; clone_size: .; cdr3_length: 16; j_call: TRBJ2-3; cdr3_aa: CASSTTLASRTDTQYF; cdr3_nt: TGTGCCAGTAGCACCACCCTAGCGTCCCGCACAGATACGCAGTATTTT
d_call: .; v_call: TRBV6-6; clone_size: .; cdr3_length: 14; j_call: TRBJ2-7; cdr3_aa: CASSFGSSTYEQYF; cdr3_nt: TGTGCCAGCAGTTTTGGGAGTTCCACCTACGAGCAGTACTTC
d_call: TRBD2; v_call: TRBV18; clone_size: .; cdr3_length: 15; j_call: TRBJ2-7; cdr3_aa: CASSPIIAGGFEQYF; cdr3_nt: TGTGCCAGCTCGCCTATAATAGCGGGAGGGTTTGAGCAGTACTTC
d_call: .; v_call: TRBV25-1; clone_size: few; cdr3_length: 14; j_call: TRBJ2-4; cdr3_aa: CASSEEGAKNIQYF; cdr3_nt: TGTGCCAGCAGTGAAGAGGGGGCCAAAAACATTCAGTACTTC
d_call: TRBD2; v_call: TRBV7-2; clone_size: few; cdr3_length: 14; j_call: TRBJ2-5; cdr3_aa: CACRLAGGLETQYF; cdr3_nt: TGTGCCTGCCGACTAGCGGGAGGGTTGGAGACCCAGTACTTC
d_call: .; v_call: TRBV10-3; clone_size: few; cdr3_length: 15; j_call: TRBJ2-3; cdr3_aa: CAISEPDRATDTQYF; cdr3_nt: TGTGCCATCAGTGAGCCGGACAGAGCCACAGATACGCAGTATTTT
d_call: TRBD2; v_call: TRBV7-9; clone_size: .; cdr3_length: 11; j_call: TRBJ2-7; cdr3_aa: CAISGGYEQYF; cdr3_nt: TGTGCCATCTCGGGGGGCTACGAGCAGTACTTC
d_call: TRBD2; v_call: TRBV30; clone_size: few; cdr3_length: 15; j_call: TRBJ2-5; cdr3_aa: CAWTGTSIYQETQYF; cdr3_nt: TGTGCCTGGACCGGGACTAGCATATACCAAGAGACCCAGTACTTC
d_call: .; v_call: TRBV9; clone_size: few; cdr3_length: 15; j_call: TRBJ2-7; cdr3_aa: CASSPRWANSYEQYF; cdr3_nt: TGTGCCAGCAGCCCTAGGTGGGCTAACTCCTACGAGCAGTACTTC
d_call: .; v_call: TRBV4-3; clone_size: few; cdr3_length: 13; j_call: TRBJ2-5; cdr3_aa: CASSQGRRETQYF; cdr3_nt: TGCGCCAGCAGCCAAGGGCGAAGGGAGACCCAGTACTTC
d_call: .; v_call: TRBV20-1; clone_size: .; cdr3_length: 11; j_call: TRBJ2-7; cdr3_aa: CSARDSDEQYF; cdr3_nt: TGCAGTGCTAGAGATAGCGACGAGCAGTACTTC
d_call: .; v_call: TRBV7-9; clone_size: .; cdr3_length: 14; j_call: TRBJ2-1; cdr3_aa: CASSLASSFNEQFF; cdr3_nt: TGTGCCAGCAGCTTAGCGAGTAGCTTCAATGAGCAGTTCTTC
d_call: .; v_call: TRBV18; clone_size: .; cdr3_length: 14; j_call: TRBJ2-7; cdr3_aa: CASSRSEYAYEQYF; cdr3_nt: TGTGCCAGCTCTCGGAGTGAATATGCCTACGAGCAGTACTTC
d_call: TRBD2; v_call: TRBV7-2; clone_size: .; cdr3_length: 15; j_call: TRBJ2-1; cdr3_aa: CASSPGLAGRYEQFF; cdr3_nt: TGTGCCAGCAGCCCGGGACTAGCGGGAAGGTATGAGCAGTTCTTC
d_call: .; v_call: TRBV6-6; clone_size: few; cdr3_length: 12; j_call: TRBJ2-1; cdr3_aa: CASSYGGFEQFF; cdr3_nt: TGTGCCAGCAGTTATGGCGGGTTTGAGCAGTTCTTC
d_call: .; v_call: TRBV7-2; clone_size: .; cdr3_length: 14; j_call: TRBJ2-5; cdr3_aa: CASSLFRGKETQYF; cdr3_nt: TGTGCCAGCAGCTTATTTCGGGGAAAAGAGACCCAGTACTTC
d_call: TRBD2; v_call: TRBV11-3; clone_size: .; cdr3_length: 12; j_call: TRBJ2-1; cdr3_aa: CASSLVAGDQFF; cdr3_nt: TGTGCCAGCAGCTTAGTAGCGGGAGACCAGTTCTTC
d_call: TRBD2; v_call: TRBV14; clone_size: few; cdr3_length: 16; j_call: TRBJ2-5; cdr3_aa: CASSQAGLAGGETQYF; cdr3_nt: TGTGCCAGCAGCCAAGCCGGACTAGCGGGTGGAGAGACCCAGTACTTC
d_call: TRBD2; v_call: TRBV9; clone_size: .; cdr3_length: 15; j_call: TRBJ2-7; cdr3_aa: CASSVGAGSSYEQYF; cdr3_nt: TGTGCCAGCAGCGTAGGAGCGGGAAGCTCCTACGAGCAGTACTTC
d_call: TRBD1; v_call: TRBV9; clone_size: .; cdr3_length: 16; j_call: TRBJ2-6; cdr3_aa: CASSAGQGVGANVLTF; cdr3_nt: TGTGCCAGCAGCGCCGGACAGGGGGTTGGGGCCAACGTCCTGACTTTC
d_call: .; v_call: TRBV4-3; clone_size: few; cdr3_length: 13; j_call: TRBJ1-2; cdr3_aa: CASSQDFEGGYTF; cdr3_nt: TGCGCCAGCAGCCAAGATTTTGAGGGTGGCTACACCTTC
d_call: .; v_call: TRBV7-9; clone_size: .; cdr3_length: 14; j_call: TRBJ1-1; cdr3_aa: CASSFEGASTEAFF; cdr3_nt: TGTGCCAGCAGCTTTGAGGGAGCGAGCACTGAAGCTTTCTTT
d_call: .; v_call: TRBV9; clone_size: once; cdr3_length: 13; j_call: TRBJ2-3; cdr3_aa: CASSEGRSGTQYF; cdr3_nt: TGTGCCAGCAGCGAGGGTAGGTCCGGTACGCAGTATTTT
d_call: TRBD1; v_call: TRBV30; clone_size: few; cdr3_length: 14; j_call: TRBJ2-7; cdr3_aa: CAWSGTVRSYEQYF; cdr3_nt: TGTGCCTGGAGCGGGACAGTCCGGAGCTACGAGCAGTACTTC
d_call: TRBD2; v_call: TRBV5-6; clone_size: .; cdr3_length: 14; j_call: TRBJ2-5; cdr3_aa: CASSFKREGETQYF; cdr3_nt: TGTGCCAGCAGCTTCAAGCGGGAGGGAGAGACCCAGTACTTC
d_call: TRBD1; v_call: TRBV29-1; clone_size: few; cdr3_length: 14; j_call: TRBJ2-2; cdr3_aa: CSVVGQGATGELFF; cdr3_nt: TGCAGCGTTGTTGGCCAGGGGGCAACCGGGGAGCTGTTTTTT
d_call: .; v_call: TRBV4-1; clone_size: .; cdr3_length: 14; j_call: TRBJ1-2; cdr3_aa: CASSQDPGNYGYTF; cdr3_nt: TGCGCCAGCAGCCAAGATCCGGGGAACTATGGCTACACCTTC
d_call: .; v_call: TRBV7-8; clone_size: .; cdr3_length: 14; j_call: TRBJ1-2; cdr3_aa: CASSLRPDPYGYTF; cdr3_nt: TGTGCCAGCAGCTTAAGGCCCGACCCTTATGGCTACACCTTC
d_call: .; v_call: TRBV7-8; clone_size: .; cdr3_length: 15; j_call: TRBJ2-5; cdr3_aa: CASSLGAGVKETQYF; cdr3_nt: TGTGCCAGCAGCTTAGGGGCCGGCGTTAAAGAGACCCAGTACTTC
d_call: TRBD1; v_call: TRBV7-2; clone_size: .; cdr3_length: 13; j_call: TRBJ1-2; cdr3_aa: CASSPTGVYGYTF; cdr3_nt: TGTGCCAGCAGCCCTACAGGGGTCTATGGCTACACCTTC
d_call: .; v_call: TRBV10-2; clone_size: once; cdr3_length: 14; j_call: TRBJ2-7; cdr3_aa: CASSAGLWGSEQYF; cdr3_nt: TGCGCCAGCAGTGCGGGACTCTGGGGGTCCGAGCAGTACTTC
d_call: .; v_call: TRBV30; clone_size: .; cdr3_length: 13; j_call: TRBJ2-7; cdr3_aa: CAWSSTGTYEQYF; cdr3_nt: TGTGCCTGGAGTTCTACAGGGACCTACGAGCAGTACTTC